This T cell receptor (beta chain) comes out of a study of T cell responses to AZD1222 COVID-19 vaccine. The study's findings and limits: Baseline testing showed seropositivity in only five or six AZD1222 recipients. When two AZD1222 doses had been given, Spike-specific TCR breadth and depth rose. Mostly white British, mostly female donors; authors suggested clonal diversity may be underestimated.

Profiled with immunoSEQ multiplex PCR; TCRdb holds only in-frame clones, not every one. The data hold about 130,000 clones, with 91% observed a single time. CDR1 is SGHRS and CDR2 is YFSETQ in the germline V gene. Germline trimming cut 0 bases from V and 4 bases from J; bases unmatched to any gene: 9. The CDR3 length is 16 residues. About this clone: Its antigen is not identified.

The source is an adult who received the AZD1222 COVID-19 vaccine. This material consisted of peripheral blood, taken 28 days after the second AZD1222 dose. The chain joins TRBV5-1 to TRBJ1-1; TRBD1 matches at 7 bases. The CDR3 sequence is CASSLGPQGVGTEAFF. The CDR3 nucleotides read TGCGCCAGCAGCTTGGGGCCGCAGGGGGTAGGCACTGAAGCTTTCTTT.